This T cell receptor (beta chain) is from a study of blood T cell repertoires in COVID-19. At the level of the study: Researchers got acute and convalescent COVID-19 samples from the United States, Italy and Spain. The cDNA or gDNA used as material had been derived from T cells, B-cell-depleted T cells, or PBMCs.

V was pared by 4 bases and J by 3 bases, with 2 bases of the junction left unmatched. The length of the CDR3 is 13 residues. In germline, CDR1 is MGHDK, CDR2 SYGVNS. Original methodology: Quantification of nucleated cells was approximated via reference gene primer amplification. Here immunoSEQ multiplex PCR was the method, and the copy in TCRdb shows in-frame clones only, minus some. V, J and clone size are those of that table, while D and trimming were read from the DNA. The data hold about 200,000 clones, with 85% to 90% observed a single time. The specimen was peripheral blood. The receptor was isolated from a man aged 50 or older with acute or convalescent COVID-19. V is TRBV25-1 and J is TRBJ1-2; 7 positions agree with TRBD1. In nucleotides, the CDR3 is TGTGCCAGCAGTGGCAGGGGGGACTATGGCTACACCTTC. It encodes CASSGRGDYGYTF.